Below are 20 T cell receptor beta chains sequenced from a single sample in a study of T cell responses to AZD1222 COVID-19 vaccine. Repertoires were generated with immunoSEQ multiplex PCR, while TCRdb's copy carries only in-frame clones and drops some. The table has some 130,000 clones, approximately 90% seen once. Sequenced here: peripheral blood, sampled on day 0 of AZD1222 vaccination. These receptors were obtained from an adult in good health.

The chain couples TRBV15 to TRBJ2-3, with 8 bases lining up with TRBD2. Germline CDR1 reads LNHNV; CDR2 reads YYDKDF (reference sequence). Trimming cost V 9 bases and J 0 bases; bases outside gene matches: 8. The CDR3 length is 15 residues. CDR3 sequence (DNA): TGTGCCACTCTGTATAGCGGGGCTAGCACAGATACGCAGTATTTT. Protein: CATLYSGASTDTQYF.

The chain couples TRBV5-8 to TRBJ1-2, with D unclear. Germline V gene lookup returns CDR1 SGHTS and CDR2 YDEGEE. The CDR3 is 12 amino acids. The V end lost 0 bases, the J end lost 4 bases, and 4 bases lay between the germline ends. The CDR3 region has the DNA TGTGCCAGCAGCTTGGCCCTCTATGGCTACACCTTC. It translates to CASSLALYGYTF.

In this sample, this clone turned up once. The V call is TRBV7-2, the J call TRBJ2-7, with D tentatively TRBD1 or TRBD2 (5 bases each). The CDR3 consists of 14 residues. Trimming took off 6 bases at V and 3 bases at J, with 15 bases between the two ends. Germline V CDR1 and CDR2: SGHTA, FQGNSA. For the CDR3, the DNA is TGTGCCAGCAGTCCTCCGGGACGGAACTACGAGCAGTACTTC. Translated, it gives CASSPPGRNYEQYF. Using reference TRBV7-2 and TRBJ2-7 for the parts outside the CDR3, the full variable domain is GAGVSQSPSNKVTEKGKDVELRCDPISGHTALYWYRQSLGQGLEFLIYFQGNSAPDKSGLPSDRFSAERTGGSVSTLTIQRTQQEDSAVYLCASSPPGRNYEQYFGPGTRLTVT.

The V and J genes are TRBV27 and TRBJ2-1; unclear D gene. Germline CDR1 is MNHEY and CDR2 is SMNVEV (reference sequence). This CDR3 spans 17 amino acids. Between the trimmed V and J ends, which lost 7 bases and 1 base, there was a span of 20 bases. CDR3 sequence reads: CASTRQLTLGSYNEQFF. The DNA of the CDR3 is TGTGCCAGCACCCGACAACTTACCTTGGGGTCCTACAATGAGCAGTTCTTC.

This clone was detected only once. The chain couples TRBV7-2 to TRBJ1-1, with D possibly TRBD1 on 6 matching bases. Germline V gene lookup returns CDR1 SGHTA and CDR2 FQGNSA. The CDR3 has 16 residues. V gave up 1 base and J gave up 5 bases, with 17 bases separating them. The CDR3 reads CASSLVRAGEGTEAFF. CDR3 nucleotides: TGTGCCAGCAGCTTAGTGAGGGCAGGGGAGGGAACTGAAGCTTTCTTT.

The J gene is TRBJ1-2, the V gene TRBV28; 10 nucleotides align to TRBD1. The CDR3 has 15 amino acids. Germline CDR1 reads MDHEN; CDR2 reads SYDVKM. Unmatched junction bases numbered 9, after V lost 3 bases and J lost 8 bases. The CDR3 loop is CASSFPGQGESGYTF. The DNA of the CDR3 is TGTGCCAGCAGTTTTCCAGGACAGGGGGAGTCGGGCTACACCTTC.

The V and J genes are TRBV28 and TRBJ1-2, with 7 bases identical to TRBD1. CDR1 and CDR2 (germline): MDHEN, SYDVKM. The CDR3 loop spans 14 amino acids. Unmatched junction bases numbered 4, after V lost 6 bases and J lost 0 bases. The CDR3 coding sequence is TGTGCCAGCAGCCAGGGGGGGTCTAACTATGGCTACACCTTC. It specifies CASSQGGSNYGYTF.

The genes are TRBV10-3 and TRBJ2-5; D is perhaps TRBD1 or TRBD2 (6 bases each). Between the trimmed V and J ends, which lost 5 bases and 1 base, there was a span of 17 bases. The CDR3 sequence is 16 residues long. Germline CDR1 reads ENHRY; CDR2 reads SYGVKD. The CDR3, as DNA: TGTGCCATCAGTCTCAACCCGGGGGCTACCCAAGAGACCCAGTACTTC. Encoded protein: CAISLNPGATQETQYF.

The V gene is TRBV7-2, the J gene TRBJ2-1, with 14 bases that match TRBD2. Germline V lookup: CDR1 SGHTA, CDR2 FQGNSA. With 5 bases clipped from V and 4 bases from J, the junction kept 10 bases outside the gene matches. There are 18 residues in the CDR3. The CDR3 DNA reads TGTGCCAGCAGCCTTGCCCGAGGACTAGCGGGGGGATACAATGAGCAGTTCTTC. Its translation is CASSLARGLAGGYNEQFF.

DNA of the CDR3: TGTGCCAGCAGTTTCCCCGGGGTAGCGGGAGGCTCAACCCGCGATGAGCAGTTCTTC. Translating gives CASSFPGVAGGSTRDEQFF. The rearrangement uses TRBV6-2 or TRBV6-3 and TRBJ2-1; 10 nucleotides match TRBD2. The CDR3 spans 19 residues. The germline gives CDR1 MNHEY, CDR2 SVGEGT. With 4 bases clipped from V and 8 bases from J, the junction kept 20 bases outside the gene matches.

The CDR3 loop reads CASSRQAIPNTEAFF. The DNA for the CDR3 is TGTGCCAGCAGTAGACAGGCAATCCCGAACACTGAAGCTTTCTTT. The chain carries TRBV6-4 and TRBJ1-1, with D maybe TRBD1 (6 bases). The germline V and J ends were trimmed by 5 bases and 1 base, with 14 bases remaining between them. The CDR3 is 15 residues long. Germline V CDR1 and CDR2: MRHNA, SNTAGT.

This rearrangement joins TRBV24-1 to TRBJ2-6; D possibly corresponds to TRBD1 (5 bases). V shed 4 bases and J shed 0 bases, with 12 bases lying between them. Germline lookup yields CDR1 KGHDR and CDR2 SFDVKD. The CDR3 is 17 amino acids. The CDR3 reads CATSEPLRGSGANVLTF. The CDR3 region has the DNA TGTGCCACCAGTGAACCACTTAGGGGCTCTGGGGCCAACGTCCTGACTTTC.

The chain carries TRBV7-9 and TRBJ1-2, with TRBD1 as a possible D gene (5 bases). This CDR3 is 12 amino acids long. Germline V gene data show CDR1 as SEHNR and CDR2 as FQNEAQ (reference sequence). With 1 base removed from V and 10 bases from J, the gap between germline ends came to 10 bases. CDR3 region: CASSLGQRNYTF. The CDR3 nucleotides are TGTGCCAGCAGCTTAGGACAGAGAAACTACACCTTC. Full variable domain (remainder filled in from reference TRBV7-9 and TRBJ1-2): DTGVSQNPRHKITKRGQNVTFRCDPISEHNRLYWYRQTLGQGPEFLTYFQNEAQLEKSRLLSDRFSAERPKGSFSTLEIQRTEQGDSAMYLCASSLGQRNYTFGSGTRLTVV.

The chain recombines TRBV7-2 with TRBJ1-1; the D gene is possibly TRBD1 (6 bases). This CDR3 is built from 13 residues. Germline V lookup: CDR1 SGHTA, CDR2 FQGNSA. The V and J ends lost 3 bases and 1 base respectively, with 6 bases between them. CDR3 sequence (DNA): TGTGCCAGCAGCTTGACAGGGAACACTGAAGCTTTCTTT. Translated, it gives CASSLTGNTEAFF. The full variable domain, completed using reference TRBV7-2 and TRBJ1-1, is GAGVSQSPSNKVTEKGKDVELRCDPISGHTALYWYRQSLGQGLEFLIYFQGNSAPDKSGLPSDRFSAERTGGSVSTLTIQRTQQEDSAVYLCASSLTGNTEAFFGQGTRLTVV.

This chain connects TRBV3-1 (or the pseudogene TRBV3-2) to TRBJ1-2, with TRBD1 matching over 9 bases. Germline trimming cut 1 base from V and 4 bases from J; bases unmatched to any gene: 1. CDR3 size: 14 residues. The germline V gene has CDR1 LGHDT and CDR2 YNNKEL (reference sequence). Here the CDR3 reads CASSQGGQGYGYTF. The CDR3, as DNA: TGTGCCAGCAGCCAAGGGGGACAGGGCTATGGCTACACCTTC.

This rearrangement joins TRBV12-5 to TRBJ1-2; D is possibly TRBD1 (6 bases). Trimming cost V 1 base and J 6 bases, with 21 bases left between them. Germline values: CDR1 LGHNT, CDR2 FRNRAP. The CDR3 extends over 17 amino acids. DNA of the CDR3: TGTGCTAGTGGTTTGGCGAAGACCGGGACACGAGAGGATGGCTACACCTTC. The encoded protein is CASGLAKTGTREDGYTF.

The V call is TRBV25-1, the J call TRBJ1-1, with unresolved D. CDR3 size: 13 residues. V lost 8 bases and J lost 4, with 14 bases in between. The germline V gene encodes CDR1 MGHDK and CDR2 SYGVNS. This CDR3 reads CASHRGGSTEAFF. Written as DNA, the CDR3 is TGTGCCAGCCATAGAGGAGGGTCCACTGAAGCTTTCTTT.

As concerns this clone: Additional DNA sequences in this sample encode the identical CDR3. The chain couples TRBV9 to TRBJ2-7, with 11 bases fitting TRBD2. CDR1 and CDR2 from the germline V gene are SGDLS and YYNGEE. V lost 2 bases, J lost 3 bases, and 1 base stayed unmatched. The CDR3 is made up of 14 amino acids. CDR3 residues: CASSVGTSGYEQYF. CDR3 in DNA: TGTGCCAGCAGCGTGGGGACTAGCGGCTACGAGCAGTACTTC.

This chain uses TRBV25-1 with TRBJ2-1; 14 bases agree with TRBD2. The V segment lost 8 bases and the J segment 7 bases; nucleotides outside the gene matches: 7. This CDR3 spans 15 amino acids. Per the germline V gene, CDR1 is MGHDK and CDR2 is SYGVNS. The DNA of the CDR3 is TGTGCCAGCGGCCCGGGACTAGCGGGAGTTAATGAGCAGTTCTTC. This sequence encodes CASGPGLAGVNEQFF. The whole variable domain, remainder taken from reference TRBV25-1 and TRBJ2-1, is EADIYQTPRYLVIGTGKKITLECSQTMGHDKMYWYQQDPGMELHLIHYSYGVNSTEKGDLSSESTVSRIRTEHFPLTLESARPSHTSQYLCASGPGLAGVNEQFFGPGTRLTVL.

This clone showed up just a few times. This chain joins TRBV13 and TRBJ2-1, with TRBD2 matching 13 bases. The CDR3 has 16 residues. J gave up 4 bases and V 6 bases, and 6 bases lay outside the gene matches. Germline V CDR1 and CDR2: PRHDT, FYEKMQ (reference sequence). The DNA for the CDR3 is TGTGCCAGCAGTCGCGGACTAGCGGGAGTGTACAATGAGCAGTTCTTC. It codes for CASSRGLAGVYNEQFF.